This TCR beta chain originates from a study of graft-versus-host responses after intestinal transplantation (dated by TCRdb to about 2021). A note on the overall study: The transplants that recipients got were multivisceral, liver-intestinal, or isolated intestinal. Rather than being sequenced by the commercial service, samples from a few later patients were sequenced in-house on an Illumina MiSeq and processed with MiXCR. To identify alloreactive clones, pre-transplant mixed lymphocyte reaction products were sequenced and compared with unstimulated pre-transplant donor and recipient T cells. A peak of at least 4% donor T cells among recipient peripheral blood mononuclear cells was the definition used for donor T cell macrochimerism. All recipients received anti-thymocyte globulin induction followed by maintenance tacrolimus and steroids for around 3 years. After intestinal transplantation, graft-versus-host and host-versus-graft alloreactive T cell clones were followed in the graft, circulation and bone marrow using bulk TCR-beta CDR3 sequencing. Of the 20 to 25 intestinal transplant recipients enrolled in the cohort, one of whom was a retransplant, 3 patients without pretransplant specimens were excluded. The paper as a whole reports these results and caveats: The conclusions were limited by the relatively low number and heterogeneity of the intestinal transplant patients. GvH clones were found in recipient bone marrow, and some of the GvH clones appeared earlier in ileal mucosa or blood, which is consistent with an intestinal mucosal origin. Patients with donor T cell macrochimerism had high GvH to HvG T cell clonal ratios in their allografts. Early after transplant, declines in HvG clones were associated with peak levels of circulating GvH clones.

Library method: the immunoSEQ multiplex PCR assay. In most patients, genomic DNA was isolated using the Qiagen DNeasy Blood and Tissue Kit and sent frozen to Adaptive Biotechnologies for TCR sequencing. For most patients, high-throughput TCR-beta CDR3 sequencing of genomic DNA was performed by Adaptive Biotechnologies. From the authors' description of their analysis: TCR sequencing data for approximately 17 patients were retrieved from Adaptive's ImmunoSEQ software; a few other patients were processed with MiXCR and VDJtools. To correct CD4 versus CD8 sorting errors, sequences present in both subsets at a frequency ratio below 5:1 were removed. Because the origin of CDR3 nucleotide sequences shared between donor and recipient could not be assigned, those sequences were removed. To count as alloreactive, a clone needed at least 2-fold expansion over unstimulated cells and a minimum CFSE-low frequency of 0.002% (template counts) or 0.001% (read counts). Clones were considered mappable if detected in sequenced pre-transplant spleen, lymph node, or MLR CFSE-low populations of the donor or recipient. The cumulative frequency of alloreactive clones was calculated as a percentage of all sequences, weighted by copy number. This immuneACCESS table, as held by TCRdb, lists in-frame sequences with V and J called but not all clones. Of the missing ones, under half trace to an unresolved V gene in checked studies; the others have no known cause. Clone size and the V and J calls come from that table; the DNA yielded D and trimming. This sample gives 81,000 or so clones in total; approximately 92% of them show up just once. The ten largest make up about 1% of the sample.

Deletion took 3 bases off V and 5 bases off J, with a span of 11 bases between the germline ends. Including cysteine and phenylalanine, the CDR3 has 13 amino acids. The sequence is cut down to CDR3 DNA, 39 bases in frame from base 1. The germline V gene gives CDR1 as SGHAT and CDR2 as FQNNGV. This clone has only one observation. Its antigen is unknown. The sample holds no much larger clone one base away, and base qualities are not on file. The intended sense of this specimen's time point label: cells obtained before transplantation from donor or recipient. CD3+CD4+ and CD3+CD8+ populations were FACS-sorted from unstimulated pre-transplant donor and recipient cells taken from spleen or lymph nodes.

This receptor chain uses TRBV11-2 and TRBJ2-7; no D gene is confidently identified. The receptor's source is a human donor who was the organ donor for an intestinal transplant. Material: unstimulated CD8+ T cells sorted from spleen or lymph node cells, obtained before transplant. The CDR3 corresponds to CASSFEENDEQYF. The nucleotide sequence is TGTGCCAGCAGCTTTGAGGAAAACGACGAGCAGTACTTC.